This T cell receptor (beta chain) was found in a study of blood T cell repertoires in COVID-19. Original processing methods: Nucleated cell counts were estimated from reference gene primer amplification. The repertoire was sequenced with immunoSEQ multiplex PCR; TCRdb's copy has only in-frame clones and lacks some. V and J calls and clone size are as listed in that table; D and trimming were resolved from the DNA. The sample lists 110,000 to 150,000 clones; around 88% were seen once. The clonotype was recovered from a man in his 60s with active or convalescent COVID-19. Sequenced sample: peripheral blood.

The CDR3 protein is CATSDSRGDGYTF. CDR3 DNA sequence: TGTGCCACCAGTGACAGCCGGGGGGATGGCTACACCTTC. The chain has TRBV24-1 and TRBJ1-2, with D possibly being TRBD1 (5 bases). V was shortened by 4 bases and J by 6 bases, with 11 bases between the two germline ends. CDR3 length: 13 residues. The V gene's germline CDR1 is KGHDR and CDR2 SFDVKD.